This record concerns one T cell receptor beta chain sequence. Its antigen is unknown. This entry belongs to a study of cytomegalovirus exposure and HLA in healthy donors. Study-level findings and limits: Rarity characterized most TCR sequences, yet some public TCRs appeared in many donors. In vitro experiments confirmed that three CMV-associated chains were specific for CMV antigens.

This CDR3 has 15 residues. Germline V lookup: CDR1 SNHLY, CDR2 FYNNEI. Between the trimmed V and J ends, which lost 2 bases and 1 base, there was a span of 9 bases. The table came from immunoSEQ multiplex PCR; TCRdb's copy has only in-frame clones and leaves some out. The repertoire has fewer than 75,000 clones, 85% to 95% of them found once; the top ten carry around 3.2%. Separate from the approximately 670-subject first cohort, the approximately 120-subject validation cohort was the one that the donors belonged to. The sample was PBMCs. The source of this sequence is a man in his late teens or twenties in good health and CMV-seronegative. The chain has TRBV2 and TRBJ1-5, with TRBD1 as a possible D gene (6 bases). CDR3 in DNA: TGTGCCAGCAGTGAATGGACAGCCAGCAATCAGCCCCAGCATTTT. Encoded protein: CASSEWTASNQPQHF.